This T cell receptor beta chain emerged from a study of blood T cell repertoires in COVID-19. In the study overall: Both acute and convalescent COVID-19 samples were obtained from the United States, Italy and Spain. T cells, B-cell-depleted T cells, or PBMCs provided the cDNA or gDNA that served as material.

A single count supports this clone. In the study's own analysis: Scientists estimated how many nucleated cells there were by amplifying reference gene primers. Generated by immunoSEQ multiplex PCR, the TCRdb table keeps only in-frame clones and is missing some. That table supplies the V and J calls and clone size; D and trimming were determined from the DNA. The table records more than 40,000 clones, 70% to 90% of them present only once. V lost 1 base and J lost 0, with 5 bases in between. The CDR3 is 15 amino acids. CDR1 is SGHRS and CDR2 is YFSETQ in the germline V gene. The clonotype was recovered from a man aged 45-65 years with active COVID-19. Source material: peripheral blood. The V and J genes are TRBV5-1 and TRBJ2-6; D gene unclear. The CDR3 DNA reads TGCGCCAGCAGCTTGCTCCTCTCTGGGGCCAACGTCCTGACTTTC. It encodes CASSLLLSGANVLTF.